The next 17 T cell receptor beta chains were all read from a single sample in a study of beta chain features in type 1 diabetes. No antigen has been identified for these receptors. General observations from the study: People with Type 1 diabetes carried modestly yet significantly shorter TCRB CDR3s in all four CD4+ subsets.

Sequencing targeted expressed TCRB transcripts, as all isolated RNA had been reverse transcribed. Generated by immunoSEQ multiplex PCR, the TCRdb table keeps only in-frame clones and is missing some. The sample shows hundreds of thousands of clones, over 12% of them seen only once. Sequencing was carried out using naive CD4+ T cells from blood. These receptors originate from a man between 18 and 29 years old with type 1 diabetes.

In this sample, this clone turned up a few times. The rearrangement joins TRBV25-1 to TRBJ1-2; 8 bases match TRBD1. Losses at the gene ends were 3 bases for V and 4 bases for J; bases not matched to a gene: 7. CDR1 is MGHDK, CDR2 SYGVNS, per germline. The CDR3 spans 15 residues. CDR3 sequence: CASSEGGQGGYGYTF. CDR3 coding DNA: TGTGCCAGCAGTGAGGGAGGACAGGGCGGCTATGGCTACACCTTC.

The rearrangement uses TRBV29-1 and TRBJ1-1, with D possibly being TRBD1 (5 bases). The CDR3 has 13 residues. Trimming left V 4 bases short and J 1 base short, with 10 bases between. CDR1 is SQVTM, CDR2 ANQGSEA, per germline. The CDR3 nucleotides are TGCAGCGTTGTTGACAGAACGAACACTGAAGCTTTCTTT. Translation gives CSVVDRTNTEAFF.

This chain connects TRBV4-2 to TRBJ2-3; no reliable D call. V was clipped by 0 bases and J by 4 bases, with 5 bases between them. The CDR3 has 13 residues. CDR1 LGHNA and CDR2 YNFKEQ come from the germline V gene. The CDR3 bases are TGTGCCAGCAGCCAAGAGCGACCAGATACGCAGTATTTT. Translated, it gives CASSQERPDTQYF.

CDR3 coding DNA: TGTGCCAGCAGTTTATGGGGACAGGGATGGAGCTCCTACGAGCAGTACTTC. This translates into CASSLWGQGWSSYEQYF. The genes are TRBV28 and TRBJ2-7, with 9 bases aligning to TRBD1. V shed 0 bases, J shed 0 bases, and the junction held 6 bases outside the gene matches. CDR1 and CDR2 from the germline V gene are MDHEN and SYDVKM. The CDR3 is made up of 17 amino acids.

The chain couples TRBV5-1 to TRBJ2-1; 12 bases are shared with TRBD2. The ends lost 4 bases at V and 0 bases at J; junction bases unmatched: 5. The CDR3 loop spans 17 amino acids. Per the germline V gene, CDR1 is SGHRS and CDR2 is YFSETQ. CDR3 protein: CASSGLAGTYSYNEQFF. The CDR3, as DNA: TGCGCCAGCAGCGGACTAGCGGGAACATACTCCTACAATGAGCAGTTCTTC.

This clone came up a few times. The chain has TRBV21-1 and TRBJ2-7; the DNA was not used to check the table's D call, TRBD1. TRBV21-1 is classified as a pseudogene. The CDR3 spans 16 residues. CDR3 sequence reads: CASSKALGGPSYEQYF. The CDR3 DNA reads as TGTGCCAGCAGCAAAGCGCTAGGGGGTCCCTCCTACGAGCAGTACTTC.

This chain uses TRBV30 with TRBJ2-3, with D perhaps TRBD1 or TRBD2 (6 bases each). CDR1 is GTSNPN, CDR2 SVGIG, per germline (reference sequence). Deletions cut 2 bases from V and 3 bases from J, with 18 bases between. This CDR3 contains 16 residues. DNA of the CDR3: TGTGCCTGGAGTCGCATACAGGGACTGGTAACAGATACGCAGTATTTT. Translating gives CAWSRIQGLVTDTQYF.

The chain employs TRBV9 and TRBJ2-3; 8 positions match TRBD2. Germline assignment: CDR1 SGDLS and CDR2 YYNGEE. V shed 0 bases, J shed 2 bases, and the junction held 5 bases outside the gene matches. The length of the CDR3 is 16 residues. The DNA of the CDR3 is TGTGCCAGCAGCGTAGCCAGCGGGGGATTCACAGATACGCAGTATTTT. Encoded protein: CASSVASGGFTDTQYF.

The rearrangement uses TRBV7-2 and TRBJ2-7; no reliable D call. Trimming removed 3 bases from V and 5 bases from J, with 14 bases in between. CDR1 is SGHTA and CDR2 is FQGNSA in the germline V gene. The CDR3 consists of 14 residues. CDR3 nucleotide sequence: TGTGCCAGCAGCTTGACGGCGTTTGGGAACGAGCAGTACTTC. This translates into CASSLTAFGNEQYF.

The rearrangement links TRBV4-3 to TRBJ2-3; D possibly corresponds to TRBD2 (6 bases). CDR3 length: 15 residues. V lost 2 bases to trimming and J lost 5 bases, with 14 bases between them. CDR1 is LGHNA, CDR2 YSLEER, per germline. The chain's CDR3 is CASSQPNAGIDTQYF. The CDR3 DNA is TGCGCCAGCAGCCAACCCAACGCGGGGATAGATACGCAGTATTTT.

The chain employs TRBV5-1 and TRBJ1-4, with D tentatively TRBD1 (5 bases). The CDR3 contains 15 residues. The germline V and J ends were trimmed by 4 bases and 3 bases, with 13 bases remaining between them. Germline V lookup: CDR1 SGHRS, CDR2 YFSETQ. The CDR3 region has the DNA TGCGCCAGCAGCCTCCGGGACCCATCTAATGAAAAACTGTTTTTT. Protein: CASSLRDPSNEKLFF. Based on the CDR3 plus reference TRBV5-1 and TRBJ1-4, the full variable domain is KAGVTQTPRYLIKTRGQQVTLSCSPISGHRSVSWYQQTPGQGLQFLFEYFSETQRNKGNFPGRFSGRQFSNSRSEMNVSTLELGDSALYLCASSLRDPSNEKLFFGSGTQLSVL.

This clone was found a few times. In DNA, the CDR3 is TGTGCCAGCAGCTTAAGCAGGCCCTCCTACGAGCAGTACTTC. This sequence encodes CASSLSRPSYEQYF. The chain joins TRBV7-2 to TRBJ2-7; the D is unclear. CDR3 length: 14 residues. V lost 2 bases to trimming and J lost 0 bases, with 8 bases between them. From germline, CDR1 is SGHTA and CDR2 FQGNSA.

This clone appeared a few times. The DNA of the CDR3 is TGTGCCAGTAGTATGGGACAGGACTACGAGCAGTACTTC. It translates to CASSMGQDYEQYF. The gene calls are TRBV19 and TRBJ2-7; 8 positions agree with TRBD1. Germline V gene sequence: CDR1 LNHDA, CDR2 SQIVND (reference sequence). CDR3 size: 13 residues. V was clipped by 3 bases and J by 3 bases; unmatched bases: 1. Full variable domain (outside the CDR3, taken from reference TRBV19 and TRBJ2-7): DGGITQSPKYLFRKEGQNVTLSCEQNLNHDAMYWYRQDPGQGLRLIYYSQIVNDFQKGDIAEGYSVSREKKESFPLTVTSAQKNPTAFYLCASSMGQDYEQYFGPGTRLTVT.

The V call is TRBV5-1, the J call TRBJ1-1, with D tentatively TRBD1 (5 bases). Germline V CDR1 and CDR2: SGHRS, YFSETQ. This CDR3 has 17 amino acids. The V gene lost 2 bases and the J gene lost 4 bases, with 21 bases spanning the gap. CDR3 amino acids: CASSLRPGHPGGTEAFF. The CDR3 coding sequence is TGCGCCAGCAGCTTACGCCCGGGCCACCCTGGGGGCACTGAAGCTTTCTTT. The whole variable domain, remainder taken from reference TRBV5-1 and TRBJ1-1, is KAGVTQTPRYLIKTRGQQVTLSCSPISGHRSVSWYQQTPGQGLQFLFEYFSETQRNKGNFPGRFSGRQFSNSRSEMNVSTLELGDSALYLCASSLRPGHPGGTEAFFGQGTRLTVV.

This clone was picked up a small number of times. This chain connects TRBV5-1 to TRBJ2-5, with D hard to call. This CDR3 has 13 amino acids. V gave up 4 bases and J gave up 1 base, with 8 bases separating them. Germline V gene data show CDR1 as SGHRS and CDR2 as YFSETQ. The CDR3 loop reads CASSRWAQETQYF. The CDR3 bases are TGCGCCAGCAGCAGATGGGCCCAAGAGACCCAGTACTTC.

This clone was recorded only once. This chain joins TRBV4-2 and TRBJ1-2, with D uncertain. This CDR3 has 13 amino acids. CDR1 LGHNA and CDR2 YNFKEQ come from the germline V gene. V lost 7 bases, J lost 2 bases, and 11 bases lay in between. The CDR3 loop is CASTQDENYGYTF. The CDR3 DNA is TGTGCCAGCACTCAAGATGAGAACTATGGCTACACCTTC.

The table lists this clone with a few counts. V is TRBV2 and J is TRBJ1-1; D uncertain. This CDR3 region has 13 residues. From germline, CDR1 is SNHLY and CDR2 FYNNEI. Trimming removed 5 bases at V and 7 bases at J, with 14 bases between. The CDR3 region has the DNA TGTGCCAGCAGTCGAGTGGCCCAGGTTGAAGCTTTCTTT. Translated, it gives CASSRVAQVEAFF. Filled out from reference TRBV2 and TRBJ1-1, the complete variable domain reads EPEVTQTPSHQVTQMGQEVILRCVPISNHLYFYWYRQILGQKVEFLVSFYNNEISEKSEIFDDQFSVERPDGSNFTLKIRSTKLEDSAMYFCASSRVAQVEAFFGQGTRLTVV.